This T cell receptor beta chain was sequenced during a study of cytomegalovirus exposure and HLA in healthy donors. Turning to the study itself: Early release data held some 79 million unique TCRs from HLA-typed donors. The Caucasian-associated ancestry cluster contained more than 75% of the 398 genotyped donors.

In regard to this clone: Its antigen is currently unknown. At the DNA level, this CDR3 is encoded by other sequences in the same sample as well.

Whole-study results and caveats: A later analysis reportedly identified an Asian-associated ancestry cluster as carrying fewer N-insertions than the roughly 600-donor mean.

Germline assignment: CDR1 SEHNR and CDR2 FQNEAQ (reference sequence). Trimming stripped 5 bases from V and 4 bases from J, with 9 bases between. The CDR3 is 12 residues long. Both 60 Vbeta primers and 13 Jbeta primers went into the PCR. Authors' methods: Approximately 12 million of 80 million or so unique TCR beta chains were shared, per a later count. TCRdb's table, derived via immunoSEQ multiplex PCR, lists solely in-frame clones and lacks some. That table gives V, J and clone size, and the DNA gave D and trimming. The data show over 150,000 clones, 84% seen once. This receptor was obtained from a girl aged 5-17 years in good health and CMV-seropositive. Sequencing was performed on PBMCs. This chain uses TRBV7-9 with TRBJ2-7; D is unclear. The CDR3 sequence is CASSPRWYEQYF. In DNA, the CDR3 is TGTGCCAGCAGCCCCCGGTGGTACGAGCAGTACTTC.